This T cell receptor (beta chain) was observed in a study of blood T cells in healthy people across ages. With each sample, at least 6 micrograms of total RNA were extracted. The germline gives CDR1 SEHNR, CDR2 FQNEAQ (reference sequence). V lost 5 bases and J lost 5, with 18 bases in between. The CDR3 is 15 residues long. Next came a second PCR, run for about 6 to 11 cycles, which used a sample-barcoded 5' primer along with a J-beta primer mix. MiXCR, applied by TCRdb to the 5' RACE reads, yields one record per CDR3 protein. The table shows around 1.5 million distinct CDR3 sequences, with around 35% occurring only once. This clonotype was found a few times.

What was sequenced was blood. This clonotype was obtained from a young woman in good health. J is TRBJ2-5 and V is TRBV7-9; weak D call: TRBD2 (6 bases). CDR3 region: CASSPTFRGRETQYF. The CDR3 nucleotides read TGTGCCAGCAGCCCAACGTTCCGGGGGAGGGAGACCCAGTACTTC.